Presented here are 17 T cell receptor beta chains from one specimen sequenced in a study of blood T cell repertoires in COVID-19. The table came from immunoSEQ multiplex PCR; TCRdb's copy has only in-frame clones and leaves some out. The table lists under 300,000 clones, around nine tenths of them singletons, with over 6% in the top ten. Input material: peripheral blood. The receptors come from a woman between 65 and 79 years old with active or convalescent COVID-19.

The CDR3 bases are TGTGCCAGCAGCTTAGATGGGAGCGGGGGGTGGGCGGAGACCCAGTACTTC. Residues: CASSLDGSGGWAETQYF. This chain links TRBV11-2 with TRBJ2-5, with 9 bases identical to TRBD2. The CDR3 extends over 17 amino acids. J lost 5 bases, V lost 0 bases, and 10 bases had no gene match. Germline values: CDR1 SGHAT, CDR2 FQNNGV. Supplemented by reference TRBV11-2 and TRBJ2-5, the full variable domain reads EAGVAQSPRYKIIEKRQSVAFWCNPISGHATLYWYQQILGQGPKLLIQFQNNGVVDDSQLPKDRFSAERLKGVDSTLKIQPAKLEDSAVYLCASSLDGSGGWAETQYFGPGTRLLVL.

CDR3 sequence reads: CASSQVGGGPQHF. The CDR3 nucleotides read TGCGCCAGCAGCCAAGTAGGGGGCGGGCCCCAGCATTTT. The chain recombines TRBV4-3 with TRBJ1-5; 7 nucleotides line up with TRBD1. This CDR3 spans 13 amino acids. Germline trimming cut 1 base from V and 9 bases from J; bases unmatched to any gene: 3. Per germline, CDR1 LGHNA and CDR2 YSLEER.

J is TRBJ1-2 and V is TRBV5-1; D is perhaps TRBD1 (6 bases). V shed 1 base and J shed 6 bases, with 13 bases lying between them. Germline V gene sequence: CDR1 SGHRS, CDR2 YFSETQ. The CDR3 loop spans 14 amino acids. The CDR3 here is CASSLMAGDNGYTF. The CDR3 nucleotides read TGCGCCAGCAGCTTGATGGCAGGGGATAATGGCTACACCTTC.

V gene TRBV3-1 (or the pseudogene TRBV3-2) combines with J gene TRBJ1-6, with 7 nucleotides matching TRBD1. With 4 bases clipped from V and 9 bases from J, the junction kept 6 bases outside the gene matches. The CDR3 is made up of 14 amino acids. CDR1 and CDR2 (germline): LGHDT, YNNKEL (reference sequence). CDR3 region: CASSPRDSISPLHF. CDR3 coding DNA: TGTGCCAGCAGCCCCCGGGACAGCATTTCACCCCTCCACTTT.

V usage is TRBV11-2 and J usage is TRBJ2-7; 8 bases map to TRBD1. The CDR3 totals 15 residues. With 0 bases clipped from V and 3 bases from J, the junction kept 4 bases outside the gene matches. CDR1 is SGHAT, CDR2 FQNNGV, per germline. The CDR3 bases are TGTGCCAGCAGCTTAGAGGGGGGACAGGTCTACGAGCAGTACTTC. Translation gives CASSLEGGQVYEQYF.

This clone is a singleton in its sample. The rearrangement uses TRBV9 and TRBJ1-2; a weak D match, TRBD1 (5 bases). Germline loops: CDR1 SGDLS, CDR2 YYNGEE. The ends were cut back, 0 bases at V and 1 base at J, with 10 bases in the middle. CDR3 size: 15 residues. CDR3 amino acids: CASSVDGGGNYGYTF. The DNA of the CDR3 is TGTGCCAGCAGCGTAGATGGCGGGGGTAACTATGGCTACACCTTC.

A single count supports this clone. The chain carries TRBV10-3 and TRBJ2-7; 7 nucleotides align to TRBD1. Trimming at V came to 6 bases and at J to 3 bases, leaving 8 bases not matched to a gene. Germline loops: CDR1 ENHRY, CDR2 SYGVKD. The CDR3 has 14 residues. The CDR3, as DNA: TGTGCCATCAGCCCGGGACAGTTCCTCTACGAGCAGTACTTC. This translates into CAISPGQFLYEQYF.

V gene TRBV11-2 combines with J gene TRBJ2-7; D uncertain. The CDR3 is made up of 13 amino acids. Germline V gene sequence: CDR1 SGHAT, CDR2 FQNNGV. Between the trimmed V and J ends, which lost 2 bases and 3 bases, there was a span of 8 bases. This chain's CDR3 is CASSLRLLYEQYF. The CDR3 DNA sequence: TGTGCCAGCAGCTTAAGACTGCTCTACGAGCAGTACTTC.

This chain connects TRBV5-1 to TRBJ2-3, with 13 bases aligning to TRBD2. The CDR3 contains 17 residues. After removal of 0 bases from V and 5 bases from J, the junction contained 6 bases not matched to a gene. The V gene's germline CDR1 is SGHRS and CDR2 YFSETQ. DNA of the CDR3: TGCGCCAGCAGCTTGGCCGGGACTAGCGGGGTTGAAGATACGCAGTATTTT. Translation: CASSLAGTSGVEDTQYF.

The chain's CDR3 is CASSSSGRVGYTF. Written as DNA, the CDR3 is TGTGCCAGCAGCTCCTCCGGGAGAGTAGGCTACACCTTC. V usage is TRBV11-2 and J usage is TRBJ1-2; D unresolved. Trimming stripped 4 bases from V and 8 bases from J, with 14 bases between. The germline V gene encodes CDR1 SGHAT and CDR2 FQNNGV. The CDR3 has 13 amino acids.

The rearrangement uses TRBV15 and TRBJ2-2, with a tentative D call TRBD1 (5 bases). Trimming removed 6 bases from V and 0 bases from J, with 8 bases in between. The germline V gene encodes CDR1 LNHNV and CDR2 YYDKDF (reference sequence). The CDR3 totals 14 residues. CDR3 DNA: TGTGCCACCAGGGGGCAGACGAACACCGGGGAGCTGTTTTTT. This sequence encodes CATRGQTNTGELFF.

V gene TRBV19 combines with J gene TRBJ1-3; TRBD1 aligns across 8 bases. With 6 bases clipped from V and 7 bases from J, the junction kept 8 bases outside the gene matches. Per germline, CDR1 LNHDA and CDR2 SQIVND (reference sequence). This CDR3 has 14 amino acids. This chain's CDR3 is CASRGDRTGNTIYF. The CDR3 coding sequence is TGTGCCAGTAGGGGGGACAGGACGGGGAACACCATATATTTT. The full variable domain, with the rest looked up from reference TRBV19 and TRBJ1-3, is DGGITQSPKYLFRKEGQNVTLSCEQNLNHDAMYWYRQDPGQGLRLIYYSQIVNDFQKGDIAEGYSVSREKKESFPLTVTSAQKNPTAFYLCASRGDRTGNTIYFGEGSWLTVV.

This clone has just a few counts. J is TRBJ1-5 and V is TRBV28, with D tentatively TRBD1 (6 bases). The CDR3 has 18 residues. The V gene lost 3 bases and the J gene lost 2 bases, with 20 bases spanning the gap. Germline-derived CDR1 and CDR2 are MDHEN and SYDVKM. The CDR3 bases are TGTGCCAGCAGTTTTTTCCGCGGCGGAGGGGGGGGCAATCAGCCCCAGCATTTT. It codes for CASSFFRGGGGGNQPQHF.

The rearrangement joins TRBV6-2 or TRBV6-3 to TRBJ1-1; 7 nucleotides agree with TRBD1. The CDR3 is 15 residues long. CDR1 is MNHEY and CDR2 is SVGEGT in the germline V gene. Trimming cost V 7 bases and J 2 bases; bases outside gene matches: 10. The CDR3 here is CASNPIGGSNTEAFF. DNA for the CDR3: TGTGCCAGCAACCCAATAGGGGGCTCCAACACTGAAGCTTTCTTT.

The V and J genes are TRBV6-5 and TRBJ1-4, with no clear D. The CDR3 covers 15 residues. The germline V and J ends were trimmed by 6 bases and 4 bases, with 15 bases remaining between them. Germline loops: CDR1 MNHEY, CDR2 SVGAGI. The CDR3 region is CASSPEGGINEKLFF. Here the CDR3 DNA reads TGTGCCAGCAGCCCCGAAGGAGGGATTAATGAAAAACTGTTTTTT.

The CDR3 DNA is TGCGCCAGCACGCAGTCCACCCTCTACGAGCAGTACTTC. This sequence encodes CASTQSTLYEQYF. V usage is TRBV10-2 and J usage is TRBJ2-7; D is uncertain. Germline V lookup: CDR1 WSHSY, CDR2 SAAADI. Trimming took 7 bases from V and 3 from J, leaving 13 bases between them. CDR3 size: 13 residues.

This rearrangement joins TRBV18 to TRBJ1-3, with D perhaps matching TRBD1 (6 bases). The CDR3 covers 16 residues. From germline, CDR1 is KGHSH and CDR2 LQKENI. Trimming left V 4 bases short and J 0 bases short, with 13 bases between. CDR3 in amino acids: CASSLHRALSGNTIYF. In DNA, the CDR3 is TGTGCCAGCTCACTTCACAGGGCCCTCTCTGGAAACACCATATATTTT. Full variable domain (remainder filled in from reference TRBV18 and TRBJ1-3): NAGVMQNPRHLVRRRGQEARLRCSPMKGHSHVYWYRQLPEEGLKFMVYLQKENIIDESGMPKERFSAEFPKEGPSILRIQQVVRGDSAAYFCASSLHRALSGNTIYFGEGSWLTVV.